The 18 T cell receptor beta chains listed next were all sequenced from one sample in a study of T cells in Graves' hyperthyroidism and ophthalmopathy. TCR beta CDR3 sequences were amplified from RNA transcripts. With the HTBI primer set, the TCR CDR3 went through a first round of RT-PCR. MiXCR was run by TCRdb on the multiplex PCR reads, yielding one entry per CDR3 protein. The sample consists of roughly 300,000 distinct CDR3 sequences, roughly 20% of them appearing once. Source material: blood. The receptors stem from a woman aged 45-60 years with Graves' hyperthyroidism.

There are a few counts of this clonotype. The J gene is TRBJ2-7, the V gene TRBV10-2; D unclear. This CDR3 is 11 amino acids long. The germline V gene has CDR1 WSHSY and CDR2 SAAADI. Trimming stripped 7 bases from V and 2 bases from J, with 6 bases between. CDR3 sequence: CASMITYEQYF. The CDR3 DNA sequence: TGCGCCAGCATGATTACCTACGAGCAGTACTTC.

The chain couples TRBV27 to TRBJ1-2, with 11 nucleotides matching TRBD1. J gave up 3 bases and V 4 bases, and 7 bases lay outside the gene matches. Germline CDR1 MNHEY, CDR2 SMNVEV (reference sequence). This CDR3 has 16 amino acids. CDR3 DNA sequence: TGTGCCAGCAGTTCTGCCGGGGGACAGGGGGACTATGGCTACACCTTC. The encoded protein is CASSSAGGQGDYGYTF.

This clonotype was recorded at least ten times. The chain joins TRBV11-2 to TRBJ2-1; TRBD1 might be the D (6 bases). The CDR3 loop spans 15 amino acids. Trimming took off 4 bases at V and 8 bases at J, with 18 bases between the two ends. CDR1 SGHAT and CDR2 FQNNGV come from the germline V gene. The CDR3 DNA reads TGTGCCAGCAGCTCACCGGGGCAGGGGTATCATGAGCAGTTCTTC. Amino acids: CASSSPGQGYHEQFF. The full variable domain, completed using reference TRBV11-2 and TRBJ2-1, is EAGVAQSPRYKIIEKRQSVAFWCNPISGHATLYWYQQILGQGPKLLIQFQNNGVVDDSQLPKDRFSAERLKGVDSTLKIQPAKLEDSAVYLCASSSPGQGYHEQFFGPGTRLTVL.

The DNA for the CDR3 is TGTGCCAGCAGTTTTGGAGGCAAAAACATTCAGTACTTC. Amino acid sequence: CASSFGGKNIQYF. This rearrangement joins TRBV27 to TRBJ2-4, with D possibly TRBD2 on 5 matching bases. This CDR3 has 13 amino acids. CDR1 MNHEY and CDR2 SMNVEV come from the germline V gene (reference sequence). Trimming pared 3 bases from V and 3 bases from J, leaving 6 bases between.

V is TRBV20-1 and J is TRBJ2-5; possible D gene TRBD2, 6 bases. V dropped 3 bases and J dropped 1 base, with 12 bases sitting between them. The CDR3 is 14 residues long. Germline V lookup: CDR1 DFQATT, CDR2 SNEGSKA (reference sequence). The CDR3 nucleotides read TGCAGTGCTAGTGTGGGGGGTGGCCAAGAGACCCAGTACTTC. As protein: CSASVGGGQETQYF.

This clonotype was counted many times. The chain has TRBV5-1 and TRBJ2-5; D perhaps matches TRBD2 (6 bases). The CDR3 length is 16 residues. Germline loops: CDR1 SGHRS, CDR2 YFSETQ. Between the trimmed V and J ends, which lost 0 bases and 3 bases, there was a span of 15 bases. The CDR3: CASSLALSGEKETQYF. CDR3 sequence (DNA): TGCGCCAGCAGCTTGGCTCTTAGCGGCGAAAAAGAGACCCAGTACTTC.

This clonotype was seen ten or more times. This chain links TRBV5-5 with TRBJ2-7; 9 nucleotides align to TRBD1. The CDR3 runs to 13 residues. Germline lookup yields CDR1 SGHKS and CDR2 YYEKEE (reference sequence). V gave up 3 bases and J gave up 6 bases; unmatched junction bases: 4. DNA of the CDR3: TGTGCCAGCAGCTGGGACAGGGTTGGCGAGCAGTACGTC. It codes for CASSWDRVGEQYV.

This clonotype has more than one count but fewer than ten. This chain joins TRBV13 and TRBJ1-5; D unclear. V lost 0 bases and J lost 5, with 8 bases in between. The length of the CDR3 is 14 residues. CDR1 and CDR2 from the germline V gene are PRHDT and FYEKMQ (reference sequence). The CDR3 loop is CASSLGLGYQPQHF. For the CDR3, the DNA is TGTGCCAGCAGCTTAGGATTAGGGTATCAGCCCCAGCATTTT.

The genes are TRBV3-1 and TRBJ2-3, with a weak D call TRBD2 (5 bases). The V end was cut by 1 base, the J end by 2 bases, with 10 bases between. The CDR3 is made up of 15 amino acids. From germline, CDR1 is LGHDT and CDR2 YNNKEL (reference sequence). The CDR3 DNA reads as TGTGCCAGCAGCCAAGTGGCCGGGGACACAGATACGCAGTATTTT. Its translation is CASSQVAGDTDTQYF.

This clonotype came up many times. J is TRBJ2-2 and V is TRBV18; TRBD1 might be the D (6 bases). This CDR3 comprises 15 residues. Trimming took 2 bases from V and 1 from J, leaving 8 bases between them. Germline values: CDR1 KGHSH, CDR2 LQKENI. The CDR3 nucleotides read TGTGCCAGCTCACCAAGGACAGTGAACACCGGGGAGCTGTTTTTT. This codes for CASSPRTVNTGELFF.

There are a few counts of this clonotype. This rearrangement joins TRBV18 to TRBJ1-5; D is unclear. The CDR3 covers 17 residues. From germline, CDR1 is KGHSH and CDR2 LQKENI. V gave up 0 bases and J gave up 6 bases, with 18 bases separating them. CDR3 sequence: CASSPPGITPVVQPQHF. In nucleotides, the CDR3 is TGTGCCAGCTCACCACCGGGGATCACTCCCGTAGTTCAGCCCCAGCATTTT.

This CDR3 is CASSVGLSYNEQFF. The DNA of the CDR3 is TGTGCCAGCAGCGTGGGACTTTCCTACAATGAGCAGTTCTTC. The chain couples TRBV5-6 to TRBJ2-1; perhaps TRBD2 as D (6 bases). The germline V and J ends were trimmed by 4 bases and 1 base, with 9 bases remaining between them. This CDR3 comprises 14 residues. CDR1 is SGHDT, CDR2 YYEEEE, per germline.

The chain uses TRBV10-2 and TRBJ1-1; 11 nucleotides agree with TRBD1. Per germline, CDR1 WSHSY and CDR2 SAAADI. This CDR3 contains 14 residues. With V trimmed by 5 bases and J by 6 bases, 5 bases remained unmatched. In DNA form, the CDR3 reads TGCGCCAGCAGTAACGGACAGGGGGCCGCTGAAGCTTTCTTT. It is translated as CASSNGQGAAEAFF.

This clonotype was seen ten or more times. V gene TRBV11-2 combines with J gene TRBJ2-7; tentatively, D is TRBD2 (5 bases). The CDR3 sequence is 15 residues long. V was clipped by 0 bases and J by 3 bases, with 12 bases between them. CDR1 and CDR2 from the germline V gene are SGHAT and FQNNGV. CDR3: CASSLESGSLYEQYF. Written as DNA, the CDR3 is TGTGCCAGCAGCTTAGAGAGCGGCAGCCTCTACGAGCAGTACTTC. The full variable domain, its missing parts supplied by reference TRBV11-2 and TRBJ2-7, is EAGVAQSPRYKIIEKRQSVAFWCNPISGHATLYWYQQILGQGPKLLIQFQNNGVVDDSQLPKDRFSAERLKGVDSTLKIQPAKLEDSAVYLCASSLESGSLYEQYFGPGTRLTVT.

This rearrangement joins TRBV12-3 or TRBV12-4 to TRBJ2-1; D not certain. The V end lost 9 bases, the J end lost 4 bases, and 7 bases lay between the germline ends. The CDR3 is made up of 11 amino acids. CDR3 loop: CASIGYNEQFF. CDR3 DNA: TGTGCCAGTATAGGTTACAATGAGCAGTTCTTC.

This clonotype was seen ten or more times. The chain couples TRBV5-5 to TRBJ2-1, with D uncertain. The ends were cut back, 5 bases at V and 0 bases at J, with 15 bases in the middle. From germline, CDR1 is SGHKS and CDR2 YYEKEE (reference sequence). The CDR3 covers 16 residues. The CDR3, as DNA: TGTGCCAGCAGTTTAACGGCGCGGTTCTCCTACAATGAGCAGTTCTTC. This codes for CASSLTARFSYNEQFF.

This clonotype was counted at least ten times. This chain connects TRBV5-1 to TRBJ1-1, with D possibly being TRBD1 (5 bases). CDR1 and CDR2 from the germline V gene are SGHRS and YFSETQ. The germline V and J ends were trimmed by 2 bases and 7 bases, with 12 bases remaining between them. The CDR3 runs 13 residues. The CDR3 DNA follows: TGCGCCAGCAGCTTCGGGGACCGTCGTGAAGCTTTCTTT. Translation: CASSFGDRREAFF.

The chain couples TRBV4-1 to TRBJ2-1, with D possibly TRBD2 on 5 matching bases. V gave up 3 bases and J gave up 8 bases, with 17 bases separating them. Germline CDR1 MGHRA, CDR2 YSYEKL. The CDR3 extends over 15 amino acids. CDR3 sequence reads: CASSHDLGEGDEQFF. The DNA of the CDR3 is TGCGCCAGCAGCCACGACCTGGGCGAGGGCGATGAGCAGTTCTTC.